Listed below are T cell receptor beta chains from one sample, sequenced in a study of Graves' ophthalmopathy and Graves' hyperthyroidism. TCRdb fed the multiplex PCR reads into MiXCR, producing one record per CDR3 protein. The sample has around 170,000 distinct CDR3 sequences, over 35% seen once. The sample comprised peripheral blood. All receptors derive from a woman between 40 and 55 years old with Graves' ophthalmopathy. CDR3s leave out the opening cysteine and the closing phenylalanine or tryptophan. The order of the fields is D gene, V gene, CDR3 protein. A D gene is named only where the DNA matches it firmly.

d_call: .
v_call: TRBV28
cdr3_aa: ASSLWKTEAF

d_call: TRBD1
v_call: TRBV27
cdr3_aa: ASSPDRAGYGYT

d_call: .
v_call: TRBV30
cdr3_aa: AWTSDVTVSYEQY

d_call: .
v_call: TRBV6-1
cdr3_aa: ASILDSMNTEAF

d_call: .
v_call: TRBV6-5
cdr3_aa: ASRTGQLNTEAF

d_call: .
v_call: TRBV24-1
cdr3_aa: ATSDSRSNQPQH

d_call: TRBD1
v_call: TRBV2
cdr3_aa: ASSPDRGGESPLH

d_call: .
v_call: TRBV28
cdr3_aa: ASSRDRNQPQH

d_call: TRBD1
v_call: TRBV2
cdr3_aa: ASSRDSSNYGYT

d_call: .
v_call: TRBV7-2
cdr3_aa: ASSLAAAGELF

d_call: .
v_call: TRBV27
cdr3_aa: ASSLPGAYHEQY

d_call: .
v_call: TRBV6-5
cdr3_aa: ASSYTDSYGYT

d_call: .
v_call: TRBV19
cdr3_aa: ASTTVHNRPYGYT

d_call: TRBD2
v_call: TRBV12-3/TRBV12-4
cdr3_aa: ASTGGLEETQY

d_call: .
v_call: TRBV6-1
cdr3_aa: ASRVGGDNYGYT

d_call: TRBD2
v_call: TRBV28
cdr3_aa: ASTLRGLAGEGEQY

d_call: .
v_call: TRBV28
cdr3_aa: ASSFGAASGQPQH

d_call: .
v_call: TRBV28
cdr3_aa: ASSIQSGVGETQY

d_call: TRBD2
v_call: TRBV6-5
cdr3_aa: ASSSPYGGSTGELF

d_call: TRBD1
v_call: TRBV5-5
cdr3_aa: ASSSTTGAWTEAF

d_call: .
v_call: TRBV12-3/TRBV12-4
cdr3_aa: ASSLEVGEQY

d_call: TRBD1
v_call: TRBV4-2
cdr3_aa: ASSQQGQGANTGELF

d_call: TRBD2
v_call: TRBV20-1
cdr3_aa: SARDSGGAVEQY

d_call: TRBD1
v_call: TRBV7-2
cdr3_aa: ASSLGGGGGTEAF

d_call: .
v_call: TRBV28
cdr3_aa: ASSLFRGQPQH

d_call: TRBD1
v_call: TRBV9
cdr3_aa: ASSALQGASTEAF

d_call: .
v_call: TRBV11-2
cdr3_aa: ASSSSWASYEQY

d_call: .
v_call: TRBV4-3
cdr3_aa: ASSQDRGGGYT

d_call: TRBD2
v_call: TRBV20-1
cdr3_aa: SASQRDRWETQY

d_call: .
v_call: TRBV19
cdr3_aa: ASSIARDYEQY

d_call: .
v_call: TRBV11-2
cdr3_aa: ASSLFSQALGTEAF

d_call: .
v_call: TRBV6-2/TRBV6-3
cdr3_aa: ASSYSRGYGDSGNTIY

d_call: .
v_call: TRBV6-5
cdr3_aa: ASSYLGAKTGSPLH

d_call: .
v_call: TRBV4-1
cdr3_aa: ASSPTGGANTEAF

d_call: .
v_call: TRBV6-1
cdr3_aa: ASRIRGNTEAF

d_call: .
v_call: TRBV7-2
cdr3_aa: ASSSYTNYGYT

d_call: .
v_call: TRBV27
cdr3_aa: ASSLSSRGETQY

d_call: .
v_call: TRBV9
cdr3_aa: ASSGSRGAQETQY

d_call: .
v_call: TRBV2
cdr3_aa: ASSGEGATGELF

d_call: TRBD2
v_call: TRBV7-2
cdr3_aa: TSSLEGRATYEQY

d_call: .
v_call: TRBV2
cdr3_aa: ASTPRIRGDLGEQY

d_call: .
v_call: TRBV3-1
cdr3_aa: ASSRGWGTGQETQY

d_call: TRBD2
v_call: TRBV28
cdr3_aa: ASVGLAGGTETQY

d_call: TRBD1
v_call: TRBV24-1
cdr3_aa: ATSDLGTEQETQY

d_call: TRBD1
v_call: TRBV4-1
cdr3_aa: ASSPGQGKGYT

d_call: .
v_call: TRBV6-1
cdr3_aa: ASRDGTRYEAF

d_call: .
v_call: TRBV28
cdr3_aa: ASSGLIQGYRYQPQH

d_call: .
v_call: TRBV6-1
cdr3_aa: ASRNPGLNTEAF